The table lists the clone carrying this T cell receptor beta chain with a count of one. No antigen is known for it. This entry belongs to a study of somatic mutations in cytotoxic T cells in rheumatoid arthritis. Whole-study findings and limits: It was in rheumatoid arthritis patients, but not in healthy controls, that CD8+ clonality increased with age. The largest CD8+ clone made up over 20% of CD8+ cells in about an eighth of the roughly 65 patients.

As healthy controls, the study included blood donors who had a median age of about 54 years (range about 21-80) and were around 50% female. The protocol was immunoSEQ multiplex PCR, while the TCRdb copy is restricted to in-frame clones and leaves out a portion. The table includes approximately 25,000 clones, roughly 69% detected once. V lost 3 bases, J lost 0 bases, and 9 bases lay in between. Germline lookup yields CDR1 GTSNPN and CDR2 SVGIG (reference sequence). This CDR3 is 15 amino acids long. The sequencing sample was made of CD8+ T cells sorted from blood. This TCR came from a woman between 18 and 29 years old in good health. The chain combines TRBV30 with TRBJ2-6; D is unclear. Here the CDR3 DNA reads TGTGCCTGGAGCCCAGTCGCCTCTGGGGCCAACGTCCTGACTTTC. Protein sequence: CAWSPVASGANVLTF.